Presented here are 24 T cell receptor beta chains from one specimen sequenced in a study of T cell responses to AZD1222 COVID-19 vaccine. Libraries were prepared by immunoSEQ multiplex PCR; TCRdb keeps only in-frame clonotypes and omits some of them. The repertoire holds about 59,000 clones, with roughly nine tenths as singletons. Sequenced here: peripheral blood, sampled 28 days after the second AZD1222 dose. Receptors were obtained from an adult who received the AZD1222 COVID-19 vaccine.

In this sample, this clone turned up once. This chain uses TRBV5-1 with TRBJ2-5; 9 nucleotides align to TRBD2. Germline V gene data show CDR1 as SGHRS and CDR2 as YFSETQ. The length of the CDR3 is 14 residues. V shed 4 bases, J shed 3 bases, and the junction held 4 bases outside the gene matches. This chain's CDR3 is CASSPRLAEETQYF. The CDR3 DNA reads TGCGCCAGCAGCCCGCGACTAGCGGAAGAGACCCAGTACTTC.

The CDR3 sequence: CASLKQGKNEKLFF. The CDR3 DNA follows: TGTGCCAGCCTGAAACAGGGGAAGAATGAAAAACTGTTTTTT. The chain has TRBV2 and TRBJ1-4; 7 nucleotides match TRBD1. Looked up from germline, CDR1 is SNHLY and CDR2 is FYNNEI. J lost 5 bases, V lost 8 bases, and 8 bases had no gene match. This CDR3 has 14 amino acids.

The sample holds a few counts of this clone. The V gene is TRBV5-1, the J gene TRBJ2-1; the D gene is possibly TRBD2 (6 bases). CDR3 size: 12 residues. Germline V gives CDR1 SGHRS, CDR2 YFSETQ. Trimming took off 2 bases at V and 7 bases at J, with 7 bases between the two ends. The CDR3 sequence is CASSFGGNEQFF. The CDR3 nucleotides read TGCGCCAGCAGCTTTGGAGGGAATGAGCAGTTCTTC.

This rearrangement joins TRBV20-1 to TRBJ2-7; D might be TRBD1 (6 bases). The CDR3 contains 13 residues. Looked up from germline, CDR1 is DFQATT and CDR2 is SNEGSKA (reference sequence). V was cut by 3 bases and J by 2 bases, with 11 bases left in between. CDR3 protein: CSASFRGAYEQYF. CDR3 DNA: TGCAGTGCTAGTTTCAGGGGAGCCTACGAGCAGTACTTC.

The chain joins TRBV10-3 to TRBJ2-4; a weak D match, TRBD2 (6 bases). Per the germline V gene, CDR1 is ENHRY and CDR2 is SYGVKD. V was cut by 2 bases and J by 0 bases, with 14 bases left in between. This CDR3 has 17 residues. This CDR3 reads CAISEESGREAKNIQYF. CDR3 in DNA: TGTGCCATCAGTGAGGAAAGCGGGCGGGAAGCCAAAAACATTCAGTACTTC.

The chain is built from TRBV6-2 or TRBV6-3 and TRBJ2-6, with unresolved D. The CDR3 runs 13 residues. CDR1 and CDR2 (germline): MNHEY, SVGEGT. V gave up 6 bases and J gave up 0 bases, with 3 bases separating them. CDR3 coding DNA: TGTGCCAGCAGCCGCTCTGGGGCCAACGTCCTGACTTTC. Translating gives CASSRSGANVLTF.

In the case of this clone: The germline gene is not matched at one end of the junction; a read error may be the cause. The rearrangement uses TRBV10-2 and TRBJ1-1; unclear D gene. CDR1 and CDR2 (germline): WSHSY, SAAADI. The CDR3 extends over 14 amino acids. The CDR3 DNA is TGCGCCAGCACTGAGGAGACGATGAACACTGAAGCTTTCTTT. It translates to CASTEETMNTEAFF.

V gene TRBV21-1 combines with J gene TRBJ2-6. TRBV21-1 is a recognized pseudogene. The CDR3 contains 14 residues. The CDR3 protein is CAGGRSSGANVLTF. The CDR3 DNA sequence: TGTGCGGGGGGCAGGAGTTCCGGGGCCAACGTCCTGACTTTC.

V gene TRBV5-8 combines with J gene TRBJ1-1; D unresolved. V was clipped by 0 bases and J by 1 base, with 7 bases between them. The germline V gene encodes CDR1 SGHTS and CDR2 YDEGEE. The CDR3 is 14 amino acids. In DNA form, the CDR3 reads TGTGCCAGCAGCTTGGAAGGGAGGAACACTGAAGCTTTCTTT. Translation: CASSLEGRNTEAFF.

The genes are TRBV9 and TRBJ2-5, with D perhaps matching TRBD1 or TRBD2 (5 bases each). Germline CDR1 and CDR2: SGDLS and YYNGEE. The CDR3 covers 14 residues. Deletions cut 0 bases from V and 5 bases from J, with 11 bases between. The CDR3 nucleotides read TGTGCCAGCAGCGTAGGCGAGAGGGGCGAGACCCAGTACTTC. Translation: CASSVGERGETQYF. The whole variable domain, remainder taken from reference TRBV9 and TRBJ2-5, is DSGVTQTPKHLITATGQRVTLRCSPRSGDLSVYWYQQSLDQGLQFLIQYYNGEERAKGNILERFSAQQFPDLHSELNLSSLELGDSALYFCASSVGERGETQYFGPGTRLLVL.

The V and J genes are TRBV6-5 and TRBJ2-3; tentative D call: TRBD1 (6 bases). The CDR3 totals 15 residues. Germline loops: CDR1 MNHEY, CDR2 SVGAGI. V was clipped by 7 bases and J by 6 bases, with 20 bases between them. CDR3 residues: CASTPGQTLSDTQYF. CDR3 in DNA: TGTGCCAGCACCCCGGGACAAACTCTAAGCGATACGCAGTATTTT.

This chain uses TRBV5-4 with TRBJ2-2; TRBD1 or TRBD2 may be the D gene (6 bases each). The ends were cut back, 2 bases at V and 4 bases at J, with 15 bases in the middle. Per germline, CDR1 SGHNT and CDR2 YYREEE (reference sequence). This CDR3 contains 16 residues. CDR3 DNA sequence: TGTGCCAGCAGCTTAGGAGGGGGGCCGAGCACCGGGGAGCTGTTTTTT. Translation gives CASSLGGGPSTGELFF.

This chain connects TRBV7-9 to TRBJ1-3; 10 bases match TRBD1. With V trimmed by 5 bases and J by 4 bases, 2 bases remained unmatched. Germline assignment: CDR1 SEHNR and CDR2 FQNEAQ (reference sequence). The CDR3 runs to 14 residues. The CDR3 reads CASSGQGVGNTIYF. The DNA for the CDR3 is TGTGCCAGCAGCGGACAGGGGGTAGGAAACACCATATATTTT.

For the CDR3, the DNA is TGTGCCAGCAGCGTAAGACAGGGAACTAATGAAAAACTGTTTTTT. Its translation is CASSVRQGTNEKLFF. The chain has TRBV9 and TRBJ1-4, with 7 bases that match TRBD1. J gave up 1 base and V 1 base, and 1 base lay outside the gene matches. CDR3 length: 15 residues. Germline loops: CDR1 SGDLS, CDR2 YYNGEE. The full variable domain, completed using reference TRBV9 and TRBJ1-4, is DSGVTQTPKHLITATGQRVTLRCSPRSGDLSVYWYQQSLDQGLQFLIQYYNGEERAKGNILERFSAQQFPDLHSELNLSSLELGDSALYFCASSVRQGTNEKLFFGSGTQLSVL.

This clone showed up just once. The chain carries TRBV6-1 and TRBJ1-1; no firm D call. The CDR3 totals 15 residues. V was clipped by 0 bases and J by 3 bases, with 11 bases between them. Germline-derived CDR1 and CDR2 are MNHNS and SASEGT. The CDR3 region is CASSEAGTSYTEAFF. The CDR3 DNA reads as TGTGCCAGCAGTGAAGCCGGCACTTCCTACACTGAAGCTTTCTTT.

The CDR3 coding sequence is TGTGCCAGCAGCCCCGGGCCTAGCGGGTCACGCACAGATACGCAGTATTTT. Encoded protein: CASSPGPSGSRTDTQYF. The rearrangement links TRBV5-4 to TRBJ2-3; 8 bases fit TRBD2. The ends lost 4 bases at V and 1 base at J; junction bases unmatched: 11. The germline gives CDR1 SGHNT, CDR2 YYREEE (reference sequence). The length of the CDR3 is 17 residues.

The J gene is TRBJ1-2, the V gene TRBV28, with TRBD1 as a possible D gene (6 bases). CDR1 and CDR2 from the germline V gene are MDHEN and SYDVKM. CDR3 length equals 14 residues. Trimming left V 2 bases short and J 0 bases short, with 7 bases between. The CDR3 spells CASSLPGANYGYTF. The CDR3 DNA is TGTGCCAGCAGTTTACCAGGGGCTAACTATGGCTACACCTTC.

The V call is TRBV7-2, the J call TRBJ2-7, with 15 bases aligning to TRBD2. The V segment lost 5 bases and the J segment 3 bases; nucleotides outside the gene matches: 5. Germline V gene sequence: CDR1 SGHTA, CDR2 FQGNSA. The CDR3 spans 16 residues. The CDR3, as DNA: TGTGCCAGCAGCGGGGGGACTAGCGGGAGGTTCTACGAGCAGTACTTC. Its translation is CASSGGTSGRFYEQYF. The variable domain in full, completed from reference TRBV7-2 and TRBJ2-7, reads GAGVSQSPSNKVTEKGKDVELRCDPISGHTALYWYRQSLGQGLEFLIYFQGNSAPDKSGLPSDRFSAERTGGSVSTLTIQRTQQEDSAVYLCASSGGTSGRFYEQYFGPGTRLTVT.

The chain carries TRBV28 and TRBJ2-1; TRBD2 might be the D (6 bases). The CDR3 sequence is 15 residues long. The germline gives CDR1 MDHEN, CDR2 SYDVKM. Trimming took off 6 bases at V and 0 bases at J, with 12 bases between the two ends. DNA of the CDR3: TGTGCCAGCAGGGAACCGGGGGACTCCTACAATGAGCAGTTCTTC. Translation gives CASREPGDSYNEQFF.

This clone showed up just a few times. The CDR3 is CASSEGQGLKLFF. In DNA form, the CDR3 reads TGTGCCAGCAGTGAAGGACAGGGCCTAAAACTGTTTTTT. The chain links TRBV6-4 to TRBJ1-4; 8 positions match TRBD1. The CDR3 length is 13 residues. V lost 3 bases, J lost 10 bases, and 4 bases stayed unmatched. From germline, CDR1 is MRHNA and CDR2 SNTAGT.

The chain employs TRBV24-1 and TRBJ2-1; TRBD2 matches 15 bases. The germline V gene encodes CDR1 KGHDR and CDR2 SFDVKD. Losses at the gene ends were 2 bases for V and 9 bases for J; bases not matched to a gene: 4. The CDR3 extends over 16 amino acids. CDR3 bases: TGTGCCACCAGTGATTGGACTAGCGGGGGGGCTGGTGAGCAGTTCTTC. This sequence encodes CATSDWTSGGAGEQFF.

V and J are TRBV27 and TRBJ2-6; the D is unclear. The CDR3 is 15 residues long. Germline V gene sequence: CDR1 MNHEY, CDR2 SMNVEV (reference sequence). V was cut by 4 bases and J by 1 base, with 8 bases left in between. CDR3 in DNA: TGTGCCAGCAGTTCATCCCAATCTGGGGCCAACGTCCTGACTTTC. This gives the protein CASSSSQSGANVLTF. Full variable domain (remainder filled in from reference TRBV27 and TRBJ2-6): EAQVTQNPRYLITVTGKKLTVTCSQNMNHEYMSWYRQDPGLGLRQIYYSMNVEVTDKGDVPEGYKVSRKEKRNFPLILESPSPNQTSLYFCASSSSQSGANVLTFGAGSRLTVL.

There are a few counts of this clone. This chain connects TRBV2 to TRBJ1-5; possible D gene TRBD1, 5 bases. Germline V lookup: CDR1 SNHLY, CDR2 FYNNEI. Trimming left V 6 bases short and J 5 bases short, with 17 bases between. The CDR3 spans 15 residues. CDR3 sequence reads: CASRGDRLGDQPQHF. The CDR3 DNA is TGTGCCAGCAGGGGAGACAGACTAGGCGATCAGCCCCAGCATTTT.

The chain's CDR3 is CAISQARSYNEQFF. The CDR3, as DNA: TGTGCCATCAGTCAAGCACGCTCCTACAATGAGCAGTTCTTC. This chain uses TRBV10-3 with TRBJ2-1, with D uncertain. This CDR3 is 14 amino acids long. Deletions cut 5 bases from V and 0 bases from J, with 8 bases between. Germline CDR1 and CDR2: ENHRY and SYGVKD.